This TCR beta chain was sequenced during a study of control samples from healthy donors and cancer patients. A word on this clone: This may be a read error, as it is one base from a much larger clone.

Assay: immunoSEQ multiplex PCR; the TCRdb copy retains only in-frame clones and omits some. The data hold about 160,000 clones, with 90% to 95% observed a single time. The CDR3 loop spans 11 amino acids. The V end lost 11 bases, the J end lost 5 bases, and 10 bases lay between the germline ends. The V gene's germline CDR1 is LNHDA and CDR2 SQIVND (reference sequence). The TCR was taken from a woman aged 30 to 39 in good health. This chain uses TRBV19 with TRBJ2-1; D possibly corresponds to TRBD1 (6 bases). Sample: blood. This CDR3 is CALGDNNEQFF. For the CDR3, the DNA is TGTGCCCTCGGGGACAACAATGAGCAGTTCTTC.